This T cell receptor (beta chain) came from a study of shared clonotypes between healthy human individuals. Turning to the study itself: Researchers drew samples from two women and a few men aged 18 to 49.

Whole-study findings and limits: Naive subsets, compared against memory subsets, generally had larger estimated richness values.

The CDR3 loop spans 13 amino acids. Germline V gene lookup returns CDR1 LNHDA and CDR2 SQIVND (reference sequence). The V end was cut by 5 bases, the J end by 6 bases, with 12 bases between. As for this clone: Its specificity is unknown.

Each subset's genomic DNA was shared equally among a number of immunoSEQ plates. Produced via immunoSEQ multiplex PCR; TCRdb's table is partial and in-frame only. The profile shows about 2 million clones, 95% of them singletons. This TCR was sampled from a man between 18 and 29 years old in good health. What was sequenced was naive CD4+ T cells sorted from blood. Noted subset: CD45RA+ positively selected. V usage is TRBV19 and J usage is TRBJ2-3; D tentatively reads TRBD1 or TRBD2 (5 bases each). As DNA, the CDR3 is TGTGCCAGTAGTTATGGGGGACGGGATACGCAGTATTTT. It yields the protein CASSYGGRDTQYF.